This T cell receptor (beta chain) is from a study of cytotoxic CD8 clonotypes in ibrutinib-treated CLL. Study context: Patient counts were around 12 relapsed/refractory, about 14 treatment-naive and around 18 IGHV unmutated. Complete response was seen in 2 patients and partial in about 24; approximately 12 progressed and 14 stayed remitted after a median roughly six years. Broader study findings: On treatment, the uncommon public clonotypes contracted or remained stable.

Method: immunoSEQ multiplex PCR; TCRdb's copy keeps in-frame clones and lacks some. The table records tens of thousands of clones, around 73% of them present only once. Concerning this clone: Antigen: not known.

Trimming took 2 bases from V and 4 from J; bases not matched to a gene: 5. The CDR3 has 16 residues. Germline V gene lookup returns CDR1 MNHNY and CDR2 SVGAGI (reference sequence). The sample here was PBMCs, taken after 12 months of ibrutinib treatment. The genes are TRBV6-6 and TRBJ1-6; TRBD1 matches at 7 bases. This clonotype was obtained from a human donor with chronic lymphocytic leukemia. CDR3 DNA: TGTGCCAGCAGTTACCCGGGACAGACGTATAATTCACCCCTCCACTTT. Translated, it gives CASSYPGQTYNSPLHF.